Each of the 9 T cell receptor beta chains below was sequenced from the same sample in a study of control samples from healthy donors and cancer patients (TCRdb year 2020). Receptor amplification or capture employed the immunoSEQ multiplex PCR assay. The table was pulled from immuneACCESS by TCRdb, which kept in-frame rearrangements only. Such tables lose some clones; where checked, under half of the loss comes from unresolved V genes, and the rest has no known cause. The table for this sample lists 150,000 to 200,000 clones; almost 90% of them were counted only once. The ten largest clones capture about 1.4% of the sample. Material: blood. These TCRs come from a woman in her 50s in good health.

The sample holds a few counts of this clone. Here the CDR3 reads CASSVGGAGELFF. CDR3 DNA sequence: TGTGCCAGCAGCGTAGGGGGCGCCGGGGAGCTGTTTTTT. The V call is TRBV9, the J call TRBJ2-2; a weak D match, TRBD1 (5 bases). The length of the CDR3 is 13 residues. Germline CDR1 reads SGDLS; CDR2 reads YYNGEE. Deletions cut 0 bases from V and 6 bases from J, with 6 bases between. The full variable domain, its missing parts supplied by reference TRBV9 and TRBJ2-2, is DSGVTQTPKHLITATGQRVTLRCSPRSGDLSVYWYQQSLDQGLQFLIQYYNGEERAKGNILERFSAQQFPDLHSELNLSSLELGDSALYFCASSVGGAGELFFGEGSRLTVL.

This clone occurred once. The chain is built from TRBV7-9 and TRBJ2-5, with D possibly being TRBD2 (6 bases). Trimming cost V 5 bases and J 5 bases, with 18 bases left between them. The germline V gene has CDR1 SEHNR and CDR2 FQNEAQ (reference sequence). The CDR3 is made up of 15 amino acids. CDR3 in DNA: TGTGCCAGCAGCCCCCCCACGGAGGGTGGGGAGACCCAGTACTTC. This gives the protein CASSPPTEGGETQYF.

V usage is TRBV6-2 or TRBV6-3 and J usage is TRBJ2-5, with TRBD2 as a possible D gene (6 bases). The germline V gene encodes CDR1 MNHEY and CDR2 SVGEGT. Between the trimmed V and J ends, which lost 5 bases and 3 bases, there was a span of 19 bases. This CDR3 comprises 16 residues. CDR3 nucleotides: TGTGCCAGCAGTACCCCCCGAGGAGGAGGGGAAGAGACCCAGTACTTC. Translated, it gives CASSTPRGGGEETQYF.

The chain is built from TRBV27 and TRBJ1-1; D remains ambiguous. The length of the CDR3 is 17 residues. V lost 3 bases to trimming and J lost 4 bases, with 21 bases between them. Germline V gives CDR1 MNHEY, CDR2 SMNVEV (reference sequence). This CDR3 reads CASSLKLQATGSTEAFF. CDR3 bases: TGTGCCAGCAGTTTGAAGTTGCAGGCAACTGGGAGCACTGAAGCTTTCTTT.

The rearrangement uses TRBV3-1 (or the pseudogene TRBV3-2) and TRBJ1-5, with D uncertain. The V gene's germline CDR1 is LGHDT and CDR2 YNNKEL (reference sequence). This CDR3 contains 16 residues. Trimming shortened V by 1 base and J by 2 bases, and 12 bases separated the two germline ends. The CDR3 DNA follows: TGTGCCAGCAGCCAAGGGGGAATGAGAGGCAATCAGCCCCAGCATTTT. This encodes CASSQGGMRGNQPQHF.

The rearrangement joins TRBV2 to TRBJ1-2; D is uncertain. V lost 3 bases and J 0 bases, leaving 2 bases between the germline ends. The CDR3 is 12 amino acids. The V gene's germline CDR1 is SNHLY and CDR2 FYNNEI. The CDR3 DNA is TGTGCCAGCAGTGAGGCTAACTATGGCTACACCTTC. Amino acids: CASSEANYGYTF. Variable domain in full (rest from reference TRBV2 and TRBJ1-2): EPEVTQTPSHQVTQMGQEVILRCVPISNHLYFYWYRQILGQKVEFLVSFYNNEISEKSEIFDDQFSVERPDGSNFTLKIRSTKLEDSAMYFCASSEANYGYTFGSGTRLTVV.

This clone was picked up one time. The rearrangement links TRBV10-3 to TRBJ1-5, with D perhaps TRBD1 (5 bases). Trimming stripped 6 bases from V and 8 bases from J, with 20 bases between. The germline gives CDR1 ENHRY, CDR2 SYGVKD. The CDR3 runs to 15 residues. The CDR3 region has the DNA TGTGCCATCAGGTCCGGGACCGGACCCCAGGAGCCCCAGCATTTT. It translates to CAIRSGTGPQEPQHF.

The chain recombines TRBV29-1 with TRBJ1-2, with D tentatively TRBD1 (6 bases). The CDR3 loop spans 16 amino acids. The germline gives CDR1 SQVTM, CDR2 ANQGSEA. V gave up 6 bases and J gave up 4 bases, with 24 bases separating them. CDR3 sequence reads: CSVRQPQGPGSYGYTF. CDR3 coding DNA: TGCAGCGTCCGCCAACCTCAGGGGCCGGGAAGCTATGGCTACACCTTC.

The V call is TRBV7-2, the J call TRBJ1-5, with 9 bases identical to TRBD1. The CDR3 runs 15 residues. CDR1 is SGHTA, CDR2 FQGNSA, per germline. V shed 1 base and J 4 bases; nucleotides not matched to a gene: 2. CDR3 nucleotide sequence: TGTGCCAGCAGCTTAGGTGGACAGGGGAATCAGCCCCAGCATTTT. This encodes CASSLGGQGNQPQHF.